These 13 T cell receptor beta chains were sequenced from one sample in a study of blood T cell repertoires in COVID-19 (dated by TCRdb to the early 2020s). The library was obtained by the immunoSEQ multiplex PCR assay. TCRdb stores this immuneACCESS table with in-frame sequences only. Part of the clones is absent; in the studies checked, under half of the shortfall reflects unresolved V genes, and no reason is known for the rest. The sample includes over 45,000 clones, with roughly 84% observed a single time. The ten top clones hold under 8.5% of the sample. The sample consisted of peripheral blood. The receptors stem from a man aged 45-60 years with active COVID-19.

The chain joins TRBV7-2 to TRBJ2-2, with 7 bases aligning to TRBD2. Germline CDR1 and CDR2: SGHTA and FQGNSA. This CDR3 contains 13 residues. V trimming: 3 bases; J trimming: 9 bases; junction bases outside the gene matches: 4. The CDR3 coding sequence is TGTGCCAGCAGCTTGGGAGGGCCCAGGGAGCTGTTTTTT. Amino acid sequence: CASSLGGPRELFF.

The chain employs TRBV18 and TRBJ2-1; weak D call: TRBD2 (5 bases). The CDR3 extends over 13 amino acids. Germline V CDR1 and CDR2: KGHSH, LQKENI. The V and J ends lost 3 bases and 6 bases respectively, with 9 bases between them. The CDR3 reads CASSPEAFNEQFF. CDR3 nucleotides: TGTGCCAGCTCACCGGAGGCGTTCAATGAGCAGTTCTTC. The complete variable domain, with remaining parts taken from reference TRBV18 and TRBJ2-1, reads NAGVMQNPRHLVRRRGQEARLRCSPMKGHSHVYWYRQLPEEGLKFMVYLQKENIIDESGMPKERFSAEFPKEGPSILRIQQVVRGDSAAYFCASSPEAFNEQFFGPGTRLTVL.

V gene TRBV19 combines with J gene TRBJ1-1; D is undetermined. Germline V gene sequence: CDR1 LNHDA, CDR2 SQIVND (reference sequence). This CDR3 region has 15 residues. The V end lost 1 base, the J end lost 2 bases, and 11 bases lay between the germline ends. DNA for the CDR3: TGTGCCAGTAGTATAGCGGCGGAGTCCAACACTGAAGCTTTCTTT. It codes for CASSIAAESNTEAFF.

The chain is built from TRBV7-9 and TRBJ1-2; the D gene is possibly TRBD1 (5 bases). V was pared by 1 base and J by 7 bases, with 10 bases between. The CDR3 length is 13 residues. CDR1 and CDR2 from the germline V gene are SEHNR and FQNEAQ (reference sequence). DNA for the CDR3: TGTGCCAGCAGCTTAGGTCAGGGTGGTGGCTACACCTTC. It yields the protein CASSLGQGGGYTF.

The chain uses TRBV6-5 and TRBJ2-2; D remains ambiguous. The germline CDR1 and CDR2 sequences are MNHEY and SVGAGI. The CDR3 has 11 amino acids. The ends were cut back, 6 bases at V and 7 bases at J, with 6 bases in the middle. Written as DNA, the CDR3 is TGTGCCAGCAGCCTAAACGGGGAGCTGTTTTTT. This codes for CASSLNGELFF.

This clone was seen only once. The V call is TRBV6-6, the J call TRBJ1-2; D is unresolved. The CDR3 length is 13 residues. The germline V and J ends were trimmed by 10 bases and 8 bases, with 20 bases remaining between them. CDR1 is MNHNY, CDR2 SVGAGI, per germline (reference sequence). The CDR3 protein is CATSQTGSRGYTF. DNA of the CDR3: TGTGCCACCAGCCAGACCGGGAGCCGGGGCTACACCTTC.

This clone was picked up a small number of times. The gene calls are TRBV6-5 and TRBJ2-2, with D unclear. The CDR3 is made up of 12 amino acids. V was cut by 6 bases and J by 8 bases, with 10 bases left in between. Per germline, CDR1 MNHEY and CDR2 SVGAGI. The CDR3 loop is CASSLQEGELFF. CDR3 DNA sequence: TGTGCCAGCAGCCTCCAGGAAGGGGAGCTGTTTTTT.

The CDR3 loop is CASSPAGQARNQPQHF. The CDR3 region has the DNA TGCGCCAGCAGCCCCGCGGGACAGGCCCGCAATCAGCCCCAGCATTTT. The V call is TRBV4-1, the J call TRBJ1-5; TRBD1 agrees at 8 bases. The CDR3 consists of 16 residues. Germline CDR1 is MGHRA and CDR2 is YSYEKL. Trimming took 4 bases from V and 2 from J; bases not matched to a gene: 7.

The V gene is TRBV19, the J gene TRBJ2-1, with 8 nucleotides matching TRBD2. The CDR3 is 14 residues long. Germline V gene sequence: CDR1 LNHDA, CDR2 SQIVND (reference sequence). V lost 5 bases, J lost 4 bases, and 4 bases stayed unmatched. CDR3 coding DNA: TGTGCCAGTAGTTCGGGGGGGCGGTACAATGAGCAGTTCTTC. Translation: CASSSGGRYNEQFF.

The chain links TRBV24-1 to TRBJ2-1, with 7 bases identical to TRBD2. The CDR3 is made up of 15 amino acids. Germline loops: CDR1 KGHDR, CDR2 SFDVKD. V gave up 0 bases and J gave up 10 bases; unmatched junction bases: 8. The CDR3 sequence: CATSDLGGDQVEQFF. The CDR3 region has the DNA TGTGCCACCAGTGATTTGGGGGGGGACCAAGTAGAGCAGTTCTTC.

The CDR3 DNA reads as TGTGCCAGCAGCGTACAGGGTTATAGCAATCAGCCCCAGCATTTT. This gives the protein CASSVQGYSNQPQHF. V and J are TRBV5-8 and TRBJ1-5, with D possibly being TRBD1 (6 bases). V lost 4 bases to trimming and J lost 0 bases, with 11 bases between them. Germline V gene sequence: CDR1 SGHTS, CDR2 YDEGEE. This CDR3 contains 15 residues. The full variable domain, its missing parts supplied by reference TRBV5-8 and TRBJ1-5, is EAGVTQSPTHLIKTRGQQATLRCSPISGHTSVYWYQQALGLGLQFLLWYDEGEERNRGNFPPRFSGRQFPNYSSELNVNALELEDSALYLCASSVQGYSNQPQHFGDGTRLSIL.

The DNA for the CDR3 is TGTGCCAGCAGCGCACCCCAAGCGGAGACCCACGCCGGGGAGCTGTTTTTT. This translates into CASSAPQAETHAGELFF. V and J are TRBV9 and TRBJ2-2, with a weak D call TRBD2 (5 bases). The CDR3 is made up of 17 amino acids. V shed 3 bases and J shed 6 bases, with 21 bases lying between them. Per germline, CDR1 SGDLS and CDR2 YYNGEE.

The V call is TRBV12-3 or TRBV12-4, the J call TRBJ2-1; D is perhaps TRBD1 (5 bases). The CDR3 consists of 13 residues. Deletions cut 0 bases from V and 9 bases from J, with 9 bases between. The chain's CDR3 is CASSLALQGEQFF. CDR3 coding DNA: TGTGCCAGCAGTTTAGCCCTCCAGGGTGAGCAGTTCTTC.